The 20 T cell receptor beta chains given below trace back to one sample, sequenced in a study of blood T cell repertoires in COVID-19. Produced via immunoSEQ multiplex PCR; TCRdb's table is partial and in-frame only. In the table there are 150,000 to 200,000 clones, roughly 80% of which are singletons. The specimen sequenced was peripheral blood. These receptors were obtained from a man aged 60 to 75 with active or convalescent COVID-19.

The chain recombines TRBV28 with TRBJ1-6; tentatively, D is TRBD1 (5 bases). Trimming removed 3 bases from V and 14 bases from J, with 11 bases in between. CDR1 MDHEN and CDR2 SYDVKM come from the germline V gene. The CDR3 spans 12 residues. In nucleotides, the CDR3 is TGTGCCAGCAGTTTCAGGGCAGCCTCCCTCCACTTT. Encoded protein: CASSFRAASLHF.

This sequence joins TRBV3-1 (or the pseudogene TRBV3-2) and TRBJ1-5; no reliable D call. The CDR3 consists of 14 residues. The ends were cut back, 1 base at V and 6 bases at J, with 10 bases in the middle. From germline, CDR1 is LGHDT and CDR2 YNNKEL (reference sequence). This CDR3 reads CASSQGVGSQPQHF. CDR3 in DNA: TGTGCCAGCAGCCAAGGGGTGGGCAGTCAGCCCCAGCATTTT.

The chain links TRBV27 to TRBJ2-1, with TRBD2 matching 11 bases. Germline CDR1 MNHEY, CDR2 SMNVEV (reference sequence). V shed 10 bases and J 6 bases; nucleotides not matched to a gene: 5. CDR3 length equals 13 residues. The CDR3 here is CATGLAATNEQFF. Here the CDR3 DNA reads TGTGCCACGGGACTAGCGGCCACCAATGAGCAGTTCTTC.

This clone was picked up one time. The chain links TRBV3-1 (or the pseudogene TRBV3-2) to TRBJ1-5; D might be TRBD1 (5 bases). V was trimmed by 4 bases and J by 7 bases, leaving 17 bases between them. The germline CDR1 and CDR2 sequences are LGHDT and YNNKEL (reference sequence). The CDR3 runs 15 residues. Here the CDR3 DNA reads TGTGCCAGCAGCCCCCTTGGGACTGCGGGGCAGCCCCAGCATTTT. Amino acid sequence: CASSPLGTAGQPQHF.

The chain's CDR3 is CASSLAGQTPGTQYF. In nucleotides, the CDR3 is TGTGCCAGCAGCCTGGCGGGTCAAACCCCAGGGACCCAGTACTTC. The chain recombines TRBV27 with TRBJ2-5, with TRBD2 as a possible D gene (5 bases). V lost 6 bases to trimming and J lost 7 bases, with 21 bases between them. Germline CDR1 is MNHEY and CDR2 is SMNVEV (reference sequence). There are 15 residues in the CDR3.

The chain recombines TRBV28 with TRBJ1-1; tentatively, D is TRBD1 (5 bases). Trimming removed 2 bases at V and 1 base at J, with 8 bases between. CDR3 length: 14 residues. The germline gives CDR1 MDHEN, CDR2 SYDVKM. DNA of the CDR3: TGTGCCAGCAGTTTAAAGGGGCCGAACACTGAAGCTTTCTTT. Translation: CASSLKGPNTEAFF.

This chain uses TRBV18 with TRBJ2-4; 7 bases are shared with TRBD1. This CDR3 spans 15 amino acids. V shed 1 base and J 2 bases; nucleotides not matched to a gene: 2. CDR1 and CDR2 (germline): KGHSH, LQKENI. The DNA for the CDR3 is TGTGCCAGCTCACCACTACAGGGGTCCAAAAACATTCAGTACTTC. Residues: CASSPLQGSKNIQYF.

This sequence joins TRBV3-1 (or the pseudogene TRBV3-2) and TRBJ1-3; D ambiguous. Trimming cost V 3 bases and J 1 base, with 4 bases left between them. Germline CDR1 LGHDT, CDR2 YNNKEL (reference sequence). The length of the CDR3 is 13 residues. The DNA for the CDR3 is TGTGCCAGCAGCCAGAGGTCTGGAAACACCATATATTTT. Protein product: CASSQRSGNTIYF.

The rearrangement uses TRBV7-9 and TRBJ2-1; D is undetermined. The V end was cut by 6 bases, the J end by 5 bases, with 17 bases between. Germline CDR1 and CDR2: SEHNR and FQNEAQ (reference sequence). The CDR3 consists of 15 residues. In nucleotides, the CDR3 is TGTGCCAGCAGTCCTCGACTGGCTTCAGACAATGAGCAGTTCTTC. This codes for CASSPRLASDNEQFF.

The rearrangement joins TRBV11-2 to TRBJ1-5; no clear D gene. The CDR3 loop spans 15 amino acids. V was cut by 5 bases and J by 0 bases, with 11 bases left in between. Germline loops: CDR1 SGHAT, CDR2 FQNNGV. The CDR3 coding sequence is TGTGCCAGCAGCCCCACAGCCCTTAGCAATCAGCCCCAGCATTTT. It yields the protein CASSPTALSNQPQHF.

This chain connects TRBV9 to TRBJ2-1; D might be TRBD1 (5 bases). The germline V gene has CDR1 SGDLS and CDR2 YYNGEE. V gave up 0 bases and J gave up 9 bases, with 13 bases separating them. The CDR3 spans 14 residues. The DNA of the CDR3 is TGTGCCAGCAGCGTAGATGGGGCAACGGGTGAGCAGTTCTTC. This gives the protein CASSVDGATGEQFF.

The rearrangement links TRBV2 to TRBJ2-3, with D possibly being TRBD1 (5 bases). The CDR3 runs 11 residues. Germline values: CDR1 SNHLY, CDR2 FYNNEI. Trimming pared 6 bases from V and 5 bases from J, leaving 6 bases between. CDR3 sequence reads: CASRGEDTQYF. The CDR3 DNA reads as TGTGCCAGCAGAGGGGAAGATACGCAGTATTTT.

V gene TRBV14 combines with J gene TRBJ2-3, with 11 bases matching TRBD2. The trim removed 1 base at V and 7 bases at J, leaving 7 bases unmatched. CDR1 is SGHDN, CDR2 FVKESK, per germline. CDR3 length: 16 amino acids. The CDR3 here is CASSQGATSGTYTQYF. As DNA, the CDR3 is TGTGCCAGCAGCCAAGGGGCGACTAGCGGGACATATACGCAGTATTTT.

J is TRBJ2-1 and V is TRBV9; weak D call: TRBD2 (6 bases). V lost 7 bases to trimming and J lost 10 bases, with 18 bases between them. The CDR3 runs 13 residues. CDR1 is SGDLS, CDR2 YYNGEE, per germline. The CDR3: CASAPPGSIEQFF. The CDR3 region has the DNA TGTGCCAGCGCCCCTCCCGGGAGCATCGAGCAGTTCTTC.

The chain uses TRBV7-9 and TRBJ1-4; a weak D match, TRBD1 (6 bases). There are 14 residues in the CDR3. V dropped 1 base and J dropped 7 bases, with 10 bases sitting between them. CDR1 and CDR2 from the germline V gene are SEHNR and FQNEAQ (reference sequence). CDR3 nucleotides: TGTGCCAGCAGCTTAGTAGGGGGAGCTGAAAAACTGTTTTTT. Encoded protein: CASSLVGGAEKLFF.

This chain joins TRBV6-4 and TRBJ1-2, with TRBD1 matching over 7 bases. With V trimmed by 8 bases and J by 4 bases, 4 bases remained unmatched. Germline-derived CDR1 and CDR2 are MRHNA and SNTAGT. The CDR3 length is 12 residues. For the CDR3, the DNA is TGTGCCAGCCCGGGACAGCCCTATGGCTACACCTTC. Translating it yields CASPGQPYGYTF.

V usage is TRBV6-5 and J usage is TRBJ2-7; D remains unclear. The CDR3 has 14 residues. V was trimmed by 9 bases and J by 0 bases, leaving 15 bases between them. Per the germline V gene, CDR1 is MNHEY and CDR2 is SVGAGI. The CDR3 spells CASQPAGSSYEQYF. CDR3 nucleotides: TGTGCCAGTCAACCTGCTGGCAGCTCCTACGAGCAGTACTTC.

The CDR3 DNA is TGTGCCTGGAGTGTTGGGGAGGGGCCTCACTATGGCTACACCTTC. Protein: CAWSVGEGPHYGYTF. The genes are TRBV30 and TRBJ1-2, with D perhaps matching TRBD1 (5 bases). Trimming removed 0 bases from V and 3 bases from J, with 14 bases in between. Per the germline V gene, CDR1 is GTSNPN and CDR2 is SVGIG (reference sequence). This CDR3 region has 15 residues.

The CDR3 is CASSQDPSGINEKLFF. CDR3 nucleotide sequence: TGCGCCAGCAGCCAAGATCCGTCCGGGATTAATGAAAAACTGTTTTTT. The chain has TRBV4-1 and TRBJ1-4; D unclear. Looked up from germline, CDR1 is MGHRA and CDR2 is YSYEKL. Trimming removed 0 bases from V and 4 bases from J, with 12 bases in between. The length of the CDR3 is 16 residues.

The table lists this clone with a few counts. The rearrangement links TRBV4-3 to TRBJ2-7; the D is unclear. The CDR3 totals 14 residues. Deletions cut 4 bases from V and 3 bases from J, with 13 bases between. In germline, CDR1 is LGHNA, CDR2 YSLEER. CDR3 DNA sequence: TGCGCCAGCAGCCCAGCGACTCACGACTACGAGCAGTACTTC. Amino acid sequence: CASSPATHDYEQYF.